This T cell receptor (beta chain) was documented in a study of CD8 T cells in ankylosing spondylitis. General observations from the study: Those disease-linked clones were CD8+; they were also relatively rare in peripheral blood. Some motif variants had been reported before (in reactive arthritis synovial fluid and blood). There was a TCR beta motif, made of several highly homologous variants, that appeared characteristic of ankylosing spondylitis blood.

Libraries of TCR beta came from quantitative 5'-RACE with molecular barcodes. In TCRdb, the 5' RACE reads were re-called with MiXCR into one record per CDR3 protein. The sample has under 200,000 distinct CDR3 sequences; approximately 9.9% are singletons. Regarding this clonotype: Its antigen is not known.

CDR3 length: 13 residues. Trimming cost V 2 bases and J 6 bases, with 7 bases left between them. The TCR originated in a female donor with ankylosing spondylitis or in good health (not recorded which). Sequenced material: blood, either unsorted or a sorted T cell fraction (not recorded which). V and J are TRBV12-3 or TRBV12-4 and TRBJ2-2, with a weak D call TRBD1 (6 bases). This CDR3 is CASSLYRAGELFF. DNA of the CDR3: TGTGCCAGCAGTTTATACAGGGCCGGGGAGCTGTTTTTT.